Listed here are 9 T cell receptor beta chains from one sample, sequenced in a study of T cell repertoires in cytomegalovirus infection. Their recognized antigens are unknown. TCRdb independently ran MiXCR on the reads; one entry per CDR3 protein. This table has approximately 350,000 distinct CDR3 sequences, approximately 35% appearing once. Sequenced material: cultured PBMCs, taken from culture after CMV antigen stimulation. These receptors came from a human donor in good health (CMV status not recorded). Some clones in this sample may be carry-over from other donors' samples.

This clonotype was detected a few times. The J gene is TRBJ2-5, the V gene TRBV2; 9 bases are shared with TRBD2. Germline-derived CDR1 and CDR2 are SNHLY and FYNNEI. The length of the CDR3 is 17 residues. V lost 4 bases and J lost 2; bases outside the gene matches: 11. CDR3 coding DNA: TGTGCCAGCAGTGGGGGAACAACTAGCGGGCCACAAGAGACCCAGTACTTC. This codes for CASSGGTTSGPQETQYF.

The rearrangement uses TRBV6-2 or TRBV6-3 and TRBJ2-1; D is possibly TRBD2 (6 bases). CDR1 MNHEY and CDR2 SVGEGT come from the germline V gene. The CDR3 contains 15 residues. Trimming left V 6 bases short and J 0 bases short, with 12 bases between. For the CDR3, the DNA is TGTGCCAGCAGGTGGAGGGTGAGCTCCTACAATGAGCAGTTCTTC. This gives the protein CASRWRVSSYNEQFF.

The table lists this clonotype with a few counts. The J gene is TRBJ2-1, the V gene TRBV7-2; 9 nucleotides match TRBD2. After removal of 1 base from V and 15 bases from J, the junction contained 10 bases not matched to a gene. The CDR3 sequence is 14 residues long. Germline V gene lookup returns CDR1 SGHTA and CDR2 FQGNSA. Here the CDR3 reads CASSLGGGGGGGFF. As DNA, the CDR3 is TGTGCCAGCAGCTTAGGGGGCGGGGGGGGGGGTGGGTTCTTC.

The chain employs TRBV19 and TRBJ2-7; tentative D call: TRBD1 (6 bases). The V gene's germline CDR1 is LNHDA and CDR2 SQIVND (reference sequence). The CDR3 contains 14 residues. Trimming removed 7 bases from V and 1 base from J, with 14 bases in between. CDR3: CASMDRDTSYEQYF. CDR3 nucleotide sequence: TGTGCCAGTATGGACCGGGACACATCCTACGAGCAGTACTTC.

This clonotype was seen repeatedly, ten times or more. The rearrangement joins TRBV12-3 or TRBV12-4 to TRBJ1-6; weak D call: TRBD1 (6 bases). Trimming pared 3 bases from V and 0 bases from J, leaving 9 bases between. The CDR3 extends over 16 amino acids. CDR3 bases: TGTGCCAGCAGTTTGGGAGGGGGCTCCTATAATTCACCCCTCCACTTT. Protein: CASSLGGGSYNSPLHF.

This clonotype has only a few counts. The chain couples TRBV7-2 to TRBJ2-1; TRBD2 agrees at 13 bases. Germline CDR1 and CDR2: SGHTA and FQGNSA. The V and J ends lost 5 bases and 10 bases, in that order; junction bases with no gene match: 8. This CDR3 is 15 amino acids long. DNA for the CDR3: TGTGCCAGCAGCCAGACTAGCGGGAGGACTGGCGAGCAGTTCTTC. Its translation is CASSQTSGRTGEQFF.

This clonotype was detected many times. V and J are TRBV7-2 and TRBJ2-1, with 7 nucleotides matching TRBD2. V trimming: 0 bases; J trimming: 0 bases; junction bases outside the gene matches: 2. Germline CDR1 is SGHTA and CDR2 is FQGNSA. The CDR3 has 16 amino acids. The CDR3 DNA sequence: TGTGCCAGCAGCTTAGCGCTAGCGGTCTCCTACAATGAGCAGTTCTTC. Protein sequence: CASSLALAVSYNEQFF.

V usage is TRBV28 and J usage is TRBJ2-4; 10 positions agree with TRBD2. J gave up 2 bases and V 8 bases, and 3 bases lay outside the gene matches. This CDR3 region has 14 residues. Germline V gene sequence: CDR1 MDHEN, CDR2 SYDVKM. The CDR3 DNA reads TGTGCCAGCGGGACTAGCGAATCCAAAAACATTCAGTACTTC. Translating gives CASGTSESKNIQYF. Drawing the rest from reference TRBV28 and TRBJ2-4, the complete variable domain is DVKVTQSSRYLVKRTGEKVFLECVQDMDHENMFWYRQDPGLGLRLIYFSYDVKMKEKGDIPEGYSVSREKKERFSLILESASTNQTSMYLCASGTSESKNIQYFGAGTRLSVL.

This clonotype was observed a few times. The V call is TRBV11-3, the J call TRBJ2-1; D is possibly TRBD1 (5 bases). The CDR3 loop spans 18 amino acids. The V gene lost 0 bases and the J gene lost 3 bases, with 18 bases spanning the gap. Germline V gives CDR1 SGHNT, CDR2 YENEEA. The CDR3: CASSLDQGSTSDYNEQFF. CDR3 bases: TGTGCCAGCAGCTTAGATCAGGGCTCGACCTCCGACTACAATGAGCAGTTCTTC.